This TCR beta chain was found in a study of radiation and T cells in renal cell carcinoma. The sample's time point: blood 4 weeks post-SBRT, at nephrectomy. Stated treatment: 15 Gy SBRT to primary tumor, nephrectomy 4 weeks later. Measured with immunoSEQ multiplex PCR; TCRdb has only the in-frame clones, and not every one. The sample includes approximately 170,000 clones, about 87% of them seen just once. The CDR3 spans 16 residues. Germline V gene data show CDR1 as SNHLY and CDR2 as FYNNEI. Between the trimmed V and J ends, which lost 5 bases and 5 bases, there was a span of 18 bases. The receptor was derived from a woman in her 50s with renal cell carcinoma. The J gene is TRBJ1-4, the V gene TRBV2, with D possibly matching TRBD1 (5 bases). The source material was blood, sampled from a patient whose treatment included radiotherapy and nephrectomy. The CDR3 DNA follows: TGTGCCAGCAGTCCTCGACAGCCAAACCTCAATGAAAAACTGTTTTTT. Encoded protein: CASSPRQPNLNEKLFF.